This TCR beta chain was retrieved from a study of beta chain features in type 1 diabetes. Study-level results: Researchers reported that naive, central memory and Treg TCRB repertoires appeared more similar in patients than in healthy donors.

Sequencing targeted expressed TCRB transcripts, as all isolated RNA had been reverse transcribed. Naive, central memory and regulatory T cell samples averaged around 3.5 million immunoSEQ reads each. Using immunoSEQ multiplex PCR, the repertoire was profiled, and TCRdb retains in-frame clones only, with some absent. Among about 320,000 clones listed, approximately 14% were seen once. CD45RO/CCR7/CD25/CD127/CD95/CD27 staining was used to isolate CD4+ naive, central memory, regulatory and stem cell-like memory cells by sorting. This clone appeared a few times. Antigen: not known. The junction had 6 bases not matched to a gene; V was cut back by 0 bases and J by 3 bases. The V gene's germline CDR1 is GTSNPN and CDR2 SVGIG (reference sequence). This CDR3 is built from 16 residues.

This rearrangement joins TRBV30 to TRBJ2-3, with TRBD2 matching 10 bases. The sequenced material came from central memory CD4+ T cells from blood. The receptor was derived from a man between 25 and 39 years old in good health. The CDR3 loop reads CAWSVFSGGTTDTQYF. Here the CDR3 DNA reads TGTGCCTGGAGTGTCTTTAGCGGGGGGACGACAGATACGCAGTATTTT. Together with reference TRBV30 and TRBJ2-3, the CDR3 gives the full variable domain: SQTIHQWPATLVQPVGSPLSLECTVEGTSNPNLYWYRQAAGRGLQLLFYSVGIGQISSEVPQNLSASRPQDRQFILSSKKLLLSDSGFYLCAWSVFSGGTTDTQYFGPGTRLTVL.